A selection of T cell receptor beta chains follows, all from one sample in a study of T cell responses to AZD1222 COVID-19 vaccine. Using immunoSEQ multiplex PCR, the repertoire was profiled, and TCRdb retains in-frame clones only, with some absent. The data show around 140,000 clones, approximately 93% seen once. This material consisted of peripheral blood, taken after recovery from COVID-19. The source of these receptors is an adult who had recovered from COVID-19. CDR3s include the opening cysteine and the closing phenylalanine or tryptophan. A D gene is named only where the DNA matches it firmly. Not all rows give a size; the values are once, few, many and, for expanded clones, a class.

j_gene: TRBJ2-1
abundance: .
d_gene: .
v_gene: TRBV6-5
CDR3aa: CASRPRVTRGNEQFF
CDR3nt: TGTGCCAGCAGGCCAAGGGTTACCCGTGGGAATGAGCAGTTCTTC

j_gene: TRBJ1-1
abundance: .
d_gene: .
v_gene: TRBV6-6
CDR3aa: CASSLEKWVGGGAEAFF
CDR3nt: TGTGCCAGCAGTCTCGAGAAGTGGGTGGGAGGTGGGGCGGAAGCTTTCTTT

j_gene: TRBJ2-1
abundance: .
d_gene: TRBD2
v_gene: TRBV7-7
CDR3aa: CASSLVAGGTNEQFF
CDR3nt: TGTGCTAGCAGCTTAGTAGCGGGGGGCACAAATGAGCAGTTCTTC

j_gene: TRBJ1-2
abundance: .
d_gene: .
v_gene: TRBV28
CDR3aa: CASSFRDTRGYTF
CDR3nt: TGTGCCAGCAGCTTCCGGGACACACGCGGCTACACCTTC

j_gene: TRBJ1-1
abundance: many
d_gene: .
v_gene: TRBV6-5
CDR3aa: CASKYKTGLNTEAFF
CDR3nt: TGTGCCAGCAAATATAAAACGGGGTTGAACACTGAAGCTTTCTTT

j_gene: TRBJ1-1
abundance: .
d_gene: .
v_gene: TRBV5-1
CDR3aa: CASSLEFGTEAFF
CDR3nt: TGCGCCAGCAGCTTGGAATTTGGGACTGAAGCTTTCTTT

j_gene: TRBJ1-1
abundance: .
d_gene: .
v_gene: TRBV28
CDR3aa: CASSPAGRADTEAFF
CDR3nt: TGTGCCAGCAGTCCGGCCGGCAGGGCAGATACTGAAGCTTTCTTT

j_gene: TRBJ2-1
abundance: .
d_gene: .
v_gene: TRBV4-1
CDR3aa: CASSQEPPLLQTVYRYNEQFF
CDR3nt: TGCGCCAGCAGCCAAGAACCACCTCTCCTCCAGACTGTGTACCGCTACAATGAGCAGTTCTTC

j_gene: TRBJ1-2
abundance: .
d_gene: .
v_gene: TRBV3-1/TRBV3-2
CDR3aa: CASSHSASSGGYTF
CDR3nt: TGTGCCAGCAGCCATTCGGCGTCCTCGGGAGGCTACACCTTC

j_gene: TRBJ2-5
abundance: .
d_gene: TRBD1
v_gene: TRBV5-6
CDR3aa: CASSSTGLRETQYF
CDR3nt: TGTGCCAGCAGCTCGACAGGGTTGAGGGAGACCCAGTACTTC

j_gene: TRBJ1-1
abundance: once
d_gene: .
v_gene: TRBV19
CDR3aa: CASSIGGQVNTEAFF
CDR3nt: TGTGCCAGTAGTATCGGGGGACAAGTGAACACTGAAGCTTTCTTT

j_gene: TRBJ1-2
abundance: .
d_gene: .
v_gene: TRBV5-1
CDR3aa: CASSPDMTGGYTF
CDR3nt: TGCGCCAGCAGCCCCGACATGACAGGAGGCTACACCTTC

j_gene: TRBJ2-1
abundance: .
d_gene: .
v_gene: TRBV5-1
CDR3aa: CASSRSGQSYNEQFF
CDR3nt: TGCGCCAGCAGCCGGAGCGGCCAGTCCTACAATGAGCAGTTCTTC

j_gene: TRBJ1-3
abundance: .
d_gene: .
v_gene: TRBV4-2
CDR3aa: CASSQAGLEGGNTIYF
CDR3nt: TGTGCCAGCAGCCAAGCAGGTCTCGAGGGCGGAAACACCATATATTTT

j_gene: TRBJ2-1
abundance: .
d_gene: TRBD2
v_gene: TRBV7-9
CDR3aa: CASSQGLAGFPEQFF
CDR3nt: TGTGCCAGCAGCCAAGGACTAGCGGGATTCCCTGAGCAGTTCTTC

j_gene: TRBJ2-7
abundance: .
d_gene: TRBD2
v_gene: TRBV5-1
CDR3aa: CASSLGASGRGYEQYF
CDR3nt: TGCGCCAGCAGCTTGGGCGCTAGCGGGAGAGGCTACGAGCAGTACTTC

j_gene: TRBJ1-5
abundance: once
d_gene: TRBD1
v_gene: TRBV3-1/TRBV3-2
CDR3aa: CASSRGQGPNQPQHF
CDR3nt: TGTGCCAGCAGCCGAGGACAGGGCCCCAATCAGCCCCAGCATTTT

j_gene: TRBJ2-5
abundance: .
d_gene: TRBD1
v_gene: TRBV5-4
CDR3aa: CASSWLTGQETQYF
CDR3nt: TGTGCCAGCAGCTGGTTGACAGGGCAAGAGACCCAGTACTTC

j_gene: TRBJ2-7
abundance: .
d_gene: TRBD2
v_gene: TRBV5-4
CDR3aa: CASSSRLAGTSYEQYF
CDR3nt: TGTGCCAGCAGCTCTAGACTAGCGGGTACCTCCTACGAGCAGTACTTC

j_gene: TRBJ2-2
abundance: once
d_gene: .
v_gene: TRBV3-1/TRBV3-2
CDR3aa: CASSRTDGELFF
CDR3nt: TGTGCCAGCAGCCGGACAGACGGGGAGCTGTTTTTT

j_gene: TRBJ1-5
abundance: .
d_gene: TRBD1
v_gene: TRBV19
CDR3aa: CASSIRGTGNQPQHF
CDR3nt: TGTGCCAGTAGTATTCGCGGGACAGGGAATCAGCCCCAGCATTTT

j_gene: TRBJ2-7
abundance: .
d_gene: TRBD1
v_gene: TRBV11-2
CDR3aa: CASSPGTGGRGSYEQYF
CDR3nt: TGTGCCAGCAGCCCCGGGACAGGGGGCAGGGGGTCCTACGAGCAGTACTTC

j_gene: TRBJ2-7
abundance: .
d_gene: TRBD1
v_gene: TRBV18
CDR3aa: CASSADRSSYEQYF
CDR3nt: TGTGCCAGCTCCGCGGACAGGAGCTCCTACGAGCAGTACTTC

j_gene: TRBJ2-7
abundance: .
d_gene: TRBD2
v_gene: TRBV3-1/TRBV3-2
CDR3aa: CASSPPRLAGGPYEQYF
CDR3nt: TGTGCCAGCAGCCCACCCAGACTAGCGGGAGGGCCGTACGAGCAGTACTTC

j_gene: TRBJ2-3
abundance: .
d_gene: .
v_gene: TRBV6-1
CDR3aa: CASSEVGWGSTDTQYF
CDR3nt: TGTGCCAGCAGTGAAGTGGGTTGGGGGAGCACAGATACGCAGTATTTT

j_gene: TRBJ2-1
abundance: once
d_gene: .
v_gene: TRBV15
CDR3aa: CATSRPDFNNEQFF
CDR3nt: TGTGCCACCAGCAGACCGGATTTTAACAATGAGCAGTTCTTC

j_gene: TRBJ2-7
abundance: .
d_gene: TRBD1
v_gene: TRBV28
CDR3aa: CASSTNSGTAYEQYF
CDR3nt: TGTGCCAGCAGTACCAATTCCGGGACAGCTTACGAGCAGTACTTC

j_gene: TRBJ2-1
abundance: .
d_gene: .
v_gene: TRBV27
CDR3aa: CASSLRPARSSYNEQFF
CDR3nt: TGTGCCAGCAGTCTGCGACCCGCTCGGAGCTCCTACAATGAGCAGTTCTTC

j_gene: TRBJ2-7
abundance: .
d_gene: .
v_gene: TRBV28
CDR3aa: CASSLAHSYEQYF
CDR3nt: TGTGCCAGCAGTTTGGCCCACTCCTACGAGCAGTACTTC

j_gene: TRBJ2-7
abundance: .
d_gene: .
v_gene: TRBV11-3
CDR3aa: CASSFVSYEQYF
CDR3nt: TGTGCCAGCAGCTTCGTCTCCTACGAGCAGTACTTC

j_gene: TRBJ2-2
abundance: once
d_gene: TRBD1
v_gene: TRBV27
CDR3aa: CASSTLDRAETNTGELFF
CDR3nt: TGTGCCAGCAGTACCCTAGACAGGGCCGAAACGAACACCGGGGAGCTGTTTTTT

j_gene: TRBJ1-5
abundance: .
d_gene: .
v_gene: TRBV18
CDR3aa: CASSLSNQPQHF
CDR3nt: TGTGCCAGCTCACTTAGTAATCAGCCCCAGCATTTT

j_gene: TRBJ2-7
abundance: .
d_gene: .
v_gene: TRBV28
CDR3aa: CASNPGGYEQYF
CDR3nt: TGTGCCAGCAATCCCGGAGGGTACGAGCAGTACTTC

j_gene: TRBJ2-7
abundance: .
d_gene: TRBD2
v_gene: TRBV2
CDR3aa: CASGRTRTSGDSYEQYF
CDR3nt: TGTGCCAGCGGACGAACCAGAACTAGCGGGGACAGCTACGAGCAGTACTTC

j_gene: TRBJ2-7
abundance: .
d_gene: TRBD2
v_gene: TRBV6-1
CDR3aa: CASSELGGSYDEQYF
CDR3nt: TGTGCCAGCAGTGAATTAGGCGGGAGTTACGACGAGCAGTACTTC

j_gene: TRBJ2-4
abundance: .
d_gene: .
v_gene: TRBV6-5
CDR3aa: CASSPLVGDGNIQYF
CDR3nt: TGTGCCAGCAGTCCGCTCGTGGGGGATGGAAACATTCAGTACTTC

j_gene: TRBJ1-2
abundance: .
d_gene: .
v_gene: TRBV6-6
CDR3aa: CASSPTEGGNYGYTF
CDR3nt: TGTGCCAGCAGCCCGACAGAGGGTGGAAACTATGGCTACACCTTC

j_gene: TRBJ2-3
abundance: .
d_gene: .
v_gene: TRBV27
CDR3aa: CASSQSTDTQYF
CDR3nt: TGTGCCAGCAGTCAAAGCACAGATACGCAGTATTTT

j_gene: TRBJ1-5
abundance: .
d_gene: TRBD1
v_gene: TRBV7-9
CDR3aa: CASSKGQAGNQPQHF
CDR3nt: TGTGCCAGCAGCAAGGGACAGGCGGGGAATCAGCCCCAGCATTTT

j_gene: TRBJ2-3
abundance: .
d_gene: .
v_gene: TRBV5-6
CDR3aa: CASSTMGTRVISDTQYF
CDR3nt: TGTGCCAGCAGCACAATGGGGACAAGGGTCATTAGCGATACGCAGTATTTT

j_gene: TRBJ2-7
abundance: .
d_gene: TRBD2
v_gene: TRBV5-5
CDR3aa: CASRREGLAALYEQYF
CDR3nt: TGTGCCAGCAGACGAGAAGGACTAGCGGCCCTATACGAGCAGTACTTC

j_gene: TRBJ1-2
abundance: .
d_gene: .
v_gene: TRBV24-1
CDR3aa: CATSGPGGYGYTF
CDR3nt: TGTGCCACCAGTGGGCCCGGGGGCTATGGCTACACCTTC

j_gene: TRBJ2-7
abundance: .
d_gene: .
v_gene: TRBV29-1
CDR3aa: CSATWIRGQYF
CDR3nt: TGCAGCGCCACCTGGATACGCGGGCAGTACTTC

j_gene: TRBJ2-7
abundance: .
d_gene: .
v_gene: TRBV13
CDR3aa: CASSLRGAGPPYEQYF
CDR3nt: TGTGCCAGCAGCTTAAGGGGGGCGGGGCCTCCCTACGAGCAGTACTTC

j_gene: TRBJ2-2
abundance: .
d_gene: .
v_gene: TRBV28
CDR3aa: CASSLGYTGELFF
CDR3nt: TGTGCCAGCAGTTTGGGGTACACCGGGGAGCTGTTTTTT

j_gene: TRBJ2-5
abundance: .
d_gene: TRBD2
v_gene: TRBV29-1
CDR3aa: CSGHLAGGETQYF
CDR3nt: TGCAGCGGACACCTAGCGGGAGGCGAGACCCAGTACTTC

j_gene: TRBJ2-2
abundance: .
d_gene: .
v_gene: TRBV2
CDR3aa: CASSELSGELFF
CDR3nt: TGTGCCAGCAGTGAATTGAGCGGGGAGCTGTTTTTT

j_gene: TRBJ1-2
abundance: .
d_gene: .
v_gene: TRBV4-1
CDR3aa: CASSQDGGPDYGYTF
CDR3nt: TGCGCCAGCAGCCAAGATGGCGGGCCTGACTATGGCTACACCTTC